The rows below give T cell receptor beta chains drawn from one sample of a study of blood T cell repertoires in COVID-19. Measured with immunoSEQ multiplex PCR; TCRdb has only the in-frame clones, and not every one. The sample lists fewer than 500,000 clones, 80% to 90% occurring once. The sequenced material came from peripheral blood. Receptors originate from a man between 18 and 35 years old with COVID-19, enrolled during active disease. The CDR3 runs from the conserved cysteine through the conserved F or W. The order of the fields is clone size, J gene, V gene, CDR3 length, D gene, CDR3 protein. D genes are given only for firm matches. Rows give clone size only sometimes, using once, few, many, or a class for an expanded clone.

>NA|TRBJ2-3|TRBV5-4|15|TRBD2
CASSLEAGARDTQYF
>NA|TRBJ2-7|TRBV30|14|TRBD2
CAWRHKAGGYEQYF
>NA|TRBJ1-3|TRBV28|14|NA
CASRAGRSGNTIYF
>NA|TRBJ2-5|TRBV7-2|14|TRBD2
CASSSGGRVETQYF
>few|TRBJ1-4|TRBV5-6|13|NA
CASSVRVAEKLFF
>NA|TRBJ2-4|TRBV29-1|13|NA
CSVGPQGRDIQYF
>once|TRBJ2-2|TRBV9|15|NA
CASSDQAGADGELFF
>NA|TRBJ1-1|TRBV19|13|TRBD1
CASSSTGLSEAFF
>NA|TRBJ2-5|TRBV2|14|NA
CASSVSGGTETQYF
>NA|TRBJ1-2|TRBV5-1|12|NA
CASSQGNYGYTF
>NA|TRBJ2-5|TRBV18|14|TRBD1
CASSPTTGQETQYF
>NA|TRBJ1-2|TRBV6-5|15|TRBD1
CASSYSYDRVVGYTF
>NA|TRBJ2-6|TRBV2|14|NA
CASSANSGANVLTF
>NA|TRBJ2-7|TRBV5-1|13|TRBD1
CASSFTGGYEQYF
>NA|TRBJ2-1|TRBV10-3|13|TRBD2
CAIGLAGANEQFF
>NA|TRBJ2-4|TRBV6-6|12|TRBD1
CASRGQDNIQYF
>NA|TRBJ2-1|TRBV11-3|17|TRBD2
CASSLGDSGRYSHEQFF
>NA|TRBJ2-7|TRBV6-5|15|TRBD1
CASISGGTGSYEQYF
>NA|TRBJ2-5|TRBV14|16|TRBD1
CASSQDRDRYQETQYF
>NA|TRBJ2-2|TRBV3-1/TRBV3-2|14|NA
CASSLRAGTGELFF
>NA|TRBJ2-2|TRBV11-2|19|TRBD2
CASSLRGVAGGLLTGELFF
>NA|TRBJ1-2|TRBV6-5|12|TRBD1
CASQTGGRGYTF
>NA|TRBJ2-3|TRBV9|13|NA
CASSVAPADTQYF
>NA|TRBJ2-3|TRBV2|16|TRBD2
CASTTLAGAGPDTQYF
>NA|TRBJ2-4|TRBV24-1|15|TRBD1
CATSDTGQGKNIQYF
>NA|TRBJ2-3|TRBV11-2|14|TRBD2
CASSLLGGADTQYF
>NA|TRBJ1-6|TRBV5-6|16|NA
CASSGAGPGASSPLHF
>NA|TRBJ2-2|TRBV18|16|NA
CASSPSIGANTGELFF
>NA|TRBJ1-3|TRBV19|15|NA
CASSMGHFSGNTIYF
>once|TRBJ2-1|TRBV5-1|15|NA
CASSLGSLGLRKQFF
>NA|TRBJ2-3|TRBV5-1|17|TRBD2
CASSLGLAGRSTDTQYF
>NA|TRBJ2-1|TRBV6-5|15|NA
CASRAPTGSYNEQFF
>few|TRBJ1-5|TRBV24-1|14|NA
CATSGTGIAQPQHF
>NA|TRBJ1-2|TRBV3-1/TRBV3-2|13|NA
CASSQAAGEGYTF
>NA|TRBJ1-2|TRBV7-2|16|TRBD1
CASSVRQGSRAYGYTF
>NA|TRBJ2-2|TRBV19|16|TRBD2
CASSIELAGMGGELFF
>NA|TRBJ2-7|TRBV5-6|12|NA
CASSLFMYEQYF
>NA|TRBJ2-7|TRBV7-9|15|TRBD1
CASSPQTGSLHEQYF
>NA|TRBJ1-6|TRBV6-5|15|TRBD1
CASRFGQGGNSPLHF
>NA|TRBJ1-1|TRBV5-1|15|NA
CASSGGLKGFAEAFF
>NA|TRBJ2-1|TRBV7-9|14|NA
CASSLRSKAGEQFF
>once|TRBJ2-1|TRBV24-1|16|TRBD2
CATSDSTSGGYNEQFF
>NA|TRBJ2-2|TRBV27|15|TRBD1
CASSQRDSFTGELFF
>NA|TRBJ1-4|TRBV4-2|14|NA
CASSPAGWSEKLFF
>NA|TRBJ1-2|TRBV29-1|10|NA
CSDGDRGYTF
>NA|TRBJ1-3|TRBV19|15|NA
CASSFRDSSGNTIYF
>NA|TRBJ2-1|TRBV2|15|TRBD2
CASSLGLAGVYEQFF
>NA|TRBJ2-5|TRBV18|13|NA
CASSQGDGKTQYF
>NA|TRBJ2-7|TRBV9|16|NA
CASSVGGRQGVDEQYF
>NA|TRBJ2-3|TRBV6-1|13|NA
CASNELATDTQYF
>NA|TRBJ1-4|TRBV7-6|17|NA
CASSLLVVPTPGEKLFF
>NA|TRBJ1-6|TRBV27|12|NA
CASSLQNSPLHF
>once|TRBJ1-2|TRBV19|15|NA
CASSRSPGAGYGYTF
>NA|TRBJ2-3|TRBV5-4|14|NA
CASSEGRSTDTQYF
>few|TRBJ2-1|TRBV10-2|11|NA
CASSERGEQFF
>NA|TRBJ1-5|TRBV5-4|13|NA
CASSLEGSGPQHF
>NA|TRBJ2-1|TRBV13|16|NA
CASSLGRGSSYNEQFF
>NA|TRBJ2-7|TRBV9|14|NA
CASSPDRLDYEQYF
>few|TRBJ2-1|TRBV9|14|TRBD2
CASSLGLAERGQFF